The subject of this entry is one T cell receptor (beta chain). This record comes from a study of cytomegalovirus exposure and HLA in healthy donors. Primers for the PCR totalled 60 Vbeta and 13 Jbeta. Original data processing: In a later analysis, the count reached about 80 million unique TCR beta chains, with 10 million to 11 million shared. TCRdb keeps only in-frame clones here, not all; method: immunoSEQ multiplex PCR. That table is the source of V, J and clone size, and D and trimming were worked out from the DNA. The data show about 140,000 clones, with 79% seen just once and around 1% held by the top ten. Losses at the gene ends were 5 bases for V and 7 bases for J; bases not matched to a gene: 6. Germline-derived CDR1 and CDR2 are MGHDK and SYGVNS. The CDR3 has 14 residues.

The clonotype was recovered from a man between 18 and 29 years old in good health and CMV-seronegative. Sequencing was performed on PBMCs. The chain couples TRBV25-1 to TRBJ2-1; 9 bases fit TRBD1. The CDR3 protein is CASSKDRGRNEQFF. The CDR3 DNA sequence: TGTGCCAGCAGTAAGGACAGGGGAAGGAATGAGCAGTTCTTC.